This T cell receptor (beta chain) was profiled in a study of metastatic and nonmetastatic thyroid tumors. Study context: Patients with malignant and benign thyroid disease provided blood and tumor or nodule tissue, whose repertoires were compared.

Study-level findings and limits: A significant increase in TCR beta diversity was reportedly seen in malignant thyroid tumors relative to benign nodules, in blood and tumor.

TCRdb re-processed the PCR reads through MiXCR. Of over 30,000 clones listed, roughly a sixth are singletons. No patient had received any treatment before thyroid surgery. The CDR3 extends over 14 amino acids. The V gene's germline CDR1 is SQVTM and CDR2 ANQGSEA. J was trimmed by 2 bases and V by 4 bases; bases with no gene match: 8. This clone was seen many times. Its antigen is still unknown. This receptor was obtained from a male donor with papillary thyroid cancer or a benign thyroid nodule (not recorded which). Some clones in this sample may be carry-over from other donors' samples. Input material: blood. The rearrangement uses TRBV29-1 and TRBJ2-7; 7 nucleotides match TRBD2. The CDR3 coding sequence is TGCAGCGTTGGGGGGGGAGGTACGCCCTACGAGCAGTACTTC. The encoded protein is CSVGGGGTPYEQYF.